The present entry profiles one T cell receptor beta chain with its context. Per the original data handling: Nucleated cell counts were estimated from reference gene primer amplification. Profiling relied on immunoSEQ multiplex PCR, and the TCRdb table lists in-frame clones only, not all of them. V, J and clone size are taken as reported in that table, and D and trimming were inferred from the DNA itself. This sample has roughly 190,000 clones, with roughly 80% found just once. With 2 bases removed from V and 4 bases from J, the gap between germline ends came to 13 bases. The CDR3 runs to 16 residues. Germline V gene sequence: CDR1 SGDLS, CDR2 YYNGEE. The data originate from a study of blood T cell repertoires in COVID-19. Study-level background: COVID-19 samples, acute and convalescent, were from the United States, Italy and Spain. T cells, B-cell-depleted T cells, or PBMCs supplied cDNA or gDNA.

The V and J genes are TRBV9 and TRBJ2-6; no firm D call. The specimen was peripheral blood. The TCR sequence derives from a human donor in a cohort sampled during active COVID-19. The CDR3 nucleotides read TGTGCCAGCAGCGTCCTCTCTGCGCGCGGGGCCAACGTCCTGACTTTC. It codes for CASSVLSARGANVLTF.